These 2 T cell receptor beta chains came from one sample sequenced in a study of T cells in Graves' hyperthyroidism and ophthalmopathy. TCR beta CDR3 region amplification was performed from RNA transcripts. First-round RT-PCR with HTBI primers amplified the TCR CDR3 region. TCRdb analysed the multiplex PCR reads with MiXCR anew, one entry per CDR3 protein. The sample has hundreds of thousands of distinct CDR3 sequences, about 15% seen once; the top ten hold 7.5% to 8%. The sample taken for sequencing was blood. The origin of the receptors is a woman aged 18 to 35 with Graves' hyperthyroidism.

The table lists this clonotype with many counts. J is TRBJ2-5 and V is TRBV27, with TRBD1 matching 7 bases. The germline CDR1 and CDR2 sequences are MNHEY and SMNVEV (reference sequence). CDR3 length: 16 residues. V lost 8 bases to trimming and J lost 0 bases; unmatched junction nucleotides: 12. CDR3 sequence reads: CASSFRTGTYQETQYF. Here the CDR3 DNA reads TGTGCCAGCTCCTTCAGGACAGGAACCTACCAAGAGACCCAGTACTTC.

This clonotype was detected ten times or more. V usage is TRBV20-1 and J usage is TRBJ2-3; D perhaps matches TRBD2 (7 bases). Trimming cost V 7 bases and J 3 bases, with 20 bases left between them. This CDR3 has 15 residues. Per germline, CDR1 DFQATT and CDR2 SNEGSKA (reference sequence). The CDR3 region is CSGGGEGVETDTQYF. CDR3 nucleotides: TGCAGTGGCGGGGGAGAGGGGGTTGAAACAGATACGCAGTATTTT.